The clone carrying this T cell receptor (beta chain) was seen a handful of times. Its antigen is still unknown. Study-level results: Tumor-infiltrating Treg TCR alpha and beta sequences overlapped most with tumor naive CD4+ T cells, then blood naive. In terms of TCR gene usage, tumor memory CD4+ T cells clustered together with blood and lymph node memory CD4+ cells, as well as with lymph node naive CD4+ cells.

Full-length variable regions came from constant-region reverse primers plus semi-nested Nested Universal Primer A PCR. TCRdb re-called the 5' RACE reads through MiXCR, storing one row per CDR3 protein. The sample includes about 41,000 distinct CDR3 sequences, about 29% of them seen just once. The memory fraction was CD4+CD45RO+CD25- cells. The CDR3 has 16 amino acids. Losses at the gene ends were 5 bases for V and 4 bases for J; bases not matched to a gene: 8. Germline V lookup: CDR1 MDHEN, CDR2 SYDVKM. The rearrangement joins TRBV28 to TRBJ2-7, with TRBD2 matching over 13 bases. The sequence derives from a female donor with breast cancer. Input material: memory CD4+ T cells sorted from a lymph node. Subset described: memory CD4+ T cells, CD4+CD45RO+CD25-. The CDR3 spells CASSPGLAGVSYEQYF. DNA for the CDR3: TGTGCCAGCAGTCCAGGACTAGCGGGAGTGTCGTACGAGCAGTACTTC.